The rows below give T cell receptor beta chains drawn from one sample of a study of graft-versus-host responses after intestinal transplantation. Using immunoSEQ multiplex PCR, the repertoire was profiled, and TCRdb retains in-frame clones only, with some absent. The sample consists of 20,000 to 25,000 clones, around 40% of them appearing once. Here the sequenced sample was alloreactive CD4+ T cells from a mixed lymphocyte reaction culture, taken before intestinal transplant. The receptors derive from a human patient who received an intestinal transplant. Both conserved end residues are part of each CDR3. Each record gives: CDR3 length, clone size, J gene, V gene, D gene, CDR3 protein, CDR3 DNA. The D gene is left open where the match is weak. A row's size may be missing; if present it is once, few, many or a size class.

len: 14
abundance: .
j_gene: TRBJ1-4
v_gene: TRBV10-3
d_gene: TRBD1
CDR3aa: CAIGGTVDTEKLFF
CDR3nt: TGTGCCATCGGGGGGACAGTCGACACGGAAAAACTGTTTTTT

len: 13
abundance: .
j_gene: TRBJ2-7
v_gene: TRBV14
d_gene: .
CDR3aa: CASRVDIYYEQYF
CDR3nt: TGTGCCAGCAGGGTGGACATCTACTACGAGCAGTACTTC

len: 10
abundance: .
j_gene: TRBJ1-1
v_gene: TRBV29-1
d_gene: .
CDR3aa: CSVGDTEAFF
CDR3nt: TGCAGCGTTGGCGACACTGAAGCTTTCTTT

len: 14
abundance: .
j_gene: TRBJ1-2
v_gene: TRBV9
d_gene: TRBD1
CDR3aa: CASSATTGIYGYTF
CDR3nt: TGTGCCAGCAGCGCCACGACAGGGATCTATGGCTACACCTTC

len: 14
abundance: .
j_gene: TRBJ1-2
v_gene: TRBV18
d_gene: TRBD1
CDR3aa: CASSLSGQDYGYTF
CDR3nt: TGTGCCAGCTCACTCTCGGGACAGGATTATGGCTACACCTTC

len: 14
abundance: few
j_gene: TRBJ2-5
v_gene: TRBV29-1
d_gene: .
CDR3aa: CSVVERRRQETQYF
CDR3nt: TGCAGCGTTGTCGAGAGGCGGCGACAAGAGACCCAGTACTTC

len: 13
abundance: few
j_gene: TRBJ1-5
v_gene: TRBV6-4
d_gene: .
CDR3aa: CASSFTTNQPQHF
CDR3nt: TGTGCCAGCAGCTTTACTACCAATCAGCCCCAGCATTTT

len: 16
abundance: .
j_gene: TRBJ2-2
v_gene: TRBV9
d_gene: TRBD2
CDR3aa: CASRLAGGPVPGELFF
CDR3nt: TGTGCCAGCAGATTAGCGGGAGGGCCGGTTCCCGGGGAGCTGTTTTTT

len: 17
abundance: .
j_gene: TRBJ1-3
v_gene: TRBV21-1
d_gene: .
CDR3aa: CAIHYPGQKGSGNTIYF
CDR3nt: TGTGCCATCCATTACCCGGGACAGAAGGGCTCTGGAAACACCATATATTTT

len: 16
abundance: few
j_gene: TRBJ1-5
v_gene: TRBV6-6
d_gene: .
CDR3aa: CASSYSTGRGNQPQHF
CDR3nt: TGTGCCAGCAGTTACTCCACAGGGAGGGGGAATCAGCCCCAGCATTTT

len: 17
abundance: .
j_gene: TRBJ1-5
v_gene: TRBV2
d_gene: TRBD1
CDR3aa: CASSERQGEVSNQPQHF
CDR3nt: TGTGCCAGCAGTGAACGGCAGGGGGAGGTGAGCAATCAGCCCCAGCATTTT

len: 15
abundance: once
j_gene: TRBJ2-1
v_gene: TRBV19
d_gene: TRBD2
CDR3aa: CASSIALAGGVEQFF
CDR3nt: TGTGCCAGTAGTATAGCACTAGCGGGGGGAGTTGAGCAGTTCTTC

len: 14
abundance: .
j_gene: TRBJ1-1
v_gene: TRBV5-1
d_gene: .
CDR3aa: CASSLVGAGTEAFF
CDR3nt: TGCGCCAGCAGCTTGGTGGGCGCGGGCACTGAAGCTTTCTTT

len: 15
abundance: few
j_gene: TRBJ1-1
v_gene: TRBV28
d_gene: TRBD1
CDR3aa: CASSPYRGRNTEAFF
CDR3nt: TGTGCCAGCAGCCCGTACAGGGGCCGGAACACTGAAGCTTTCTTT

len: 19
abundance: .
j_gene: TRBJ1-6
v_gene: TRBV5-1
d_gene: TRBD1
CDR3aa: CASSLTGGSWGSYNSPLHF
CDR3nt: TGCGCCAGCAGCCTAACAGGGGGCTCGTGGGGGTCCTATAATTCACCCCTCCACTTT

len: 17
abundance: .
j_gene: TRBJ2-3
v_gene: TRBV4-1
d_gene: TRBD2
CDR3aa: CASSRQGTSGSLDTQYF
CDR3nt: TGCGCCAGCAGCCGCCAAGGGACTAGCGGGAGTTTAGATACGCAGTATTTT

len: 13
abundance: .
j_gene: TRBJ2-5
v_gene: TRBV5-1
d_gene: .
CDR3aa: CASSLASWETQYF
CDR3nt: TGCGCCAGCAGCTTGGCCAGTTGGGAGACCCAGTACTTC

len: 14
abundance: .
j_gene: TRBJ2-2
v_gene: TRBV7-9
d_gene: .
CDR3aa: CASSLGQNTGELFF
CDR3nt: TGTGCCAGCAGCTTGGGACAAAACACCGGGGAGCTGTTTTTT

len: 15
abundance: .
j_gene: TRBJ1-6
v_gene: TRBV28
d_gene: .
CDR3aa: CASSAWTAPGSPLHF
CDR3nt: TGTGCCAGCAGTGCCTGGACAGCCCCAGGTTCACCCCTCCACTTT

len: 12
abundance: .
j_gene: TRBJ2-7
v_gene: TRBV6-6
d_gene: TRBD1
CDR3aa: CASSLIRGEQYF
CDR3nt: TGTGCTAGCAGCCTAATCAGGGGGGAGCAGTACTTC

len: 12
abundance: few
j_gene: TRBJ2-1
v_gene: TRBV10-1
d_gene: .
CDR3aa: CASSGGVNEQFF
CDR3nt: TGCGCCAGCAGTGGGGGGGTTAATGAGCAGTTCTTC

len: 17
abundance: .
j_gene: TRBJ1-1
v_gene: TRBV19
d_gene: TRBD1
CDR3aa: CAREKMQGQGRTTEAFF
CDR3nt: TGTGCCAGAGAAAAAATGCAGGGACAGGGAAGAACCACTGAAGCTTTCTTT